The TCR beta chain described here comes from a study of technical replicates of blood from a handful of donors (dated by TCRdb to the late 2010s). Trimming removed 4 bases from V and 8 bases from J, leaving 14 bases between the germline ends. From the germline V gene, CDR1 is MGHDK and CDR2 is SYGVNS. From the cysteine up to the phenylalanine, the CDR3 has a length of 13 residues. Only the CDR3 part of the read is kept: 39 bases, read in frame from the first base. Library preparation was by the immunoSEQ multiplex PCR assay. TCRdb's version of the immuneACCESS table is confined to in-frame rearrangements and falls short of the full clone set. An unresolved V gene accounts for under half of the shortfall where checked; the remainder is of unknown origin. This sample comprises tens of thousands of clones, about 92% of them detected only once. The ten most abundant clones make up about 0.37% of the sample.

A note on this clone: This receptor's antigen is unknown. No clone much larger than this one lies a single base away; base qualities are absent.

The rearrangement combines TRBV25-1 with TRBJ1-2; the D segment cannot be called with confidence. Sequencing used T cells isolated from PBMCs. The clonotype comes from a human donor in good health. The sequenced DNA: TGTGCCAGCAGTGCTCAAATCCTACGCGGCTACACCTTC. Translated, this gives CASSAQILRGYTF.